The 10 T cell receptor beta chains below all came from one sample that was sequenced in a study of vaccination and CD4 T cells after COVID-19 (dated by TCRdb to between 2020 and 2023). This specimen's time point label, per the study, means: late sampling 161 to 241 days after vaccination in three convalescent patients. This sample's treatment or condition label indicates: approximately 10-day PBMC culture with coronavirus spike peptide pools or control peptides (ViraFEST assay). Antigens for these TCRs are unknown. Preparation of the library involved PCR. Sequencing was carried out with an Illumina iSeq 100. DNA from cultured CD4+ T cells underwent TCR sequencing with the Oncomine TCR Beta short-read assay at the Johns Hopkins FTIC core. Starting from the raw public reads, TCRdb applied fastp trimming at Q25, assembled clones with MiXCR and retained in-frame beta chains. Each record represents a unique CDR3 protein, reported with the most common genes and DNA among its rows. The sample data list tens of thousands of distinct CDR3 sequences, and 35% of these were observed just once. The ten top clones hold around 9.2% of the sample.

The input for sequencing was CD4+ T cells from blood, cultured in vitro, taken about 7 months after SARS-CoV-2 vaccination. These receptors all stem from a human donor who had recovered from COVID-19.

On this clonotype: At one of its ends the junction is not consistent with the germline gene, which may arise from a read error. The chain is built from TRBV20-1 and TRBJ2-2, with D perhaps TRBD2 (5 bases). The germline V gene encodes CDR1 DFQATT and CDR2 SNEGSKA (reference sequence). This CDR3 region has 14 residues. The DNA of the CDR3 is TGCAGTGCTGGTACGGGAATGAGGACCGAGGAGCTGTTTTTT. Translation gives CSAGTGMRTEELFF.

This clonotype has more than one count but fewer than ten. This sequence joins TRBV20-1 and TRBJ2-7, with 9 bases identical to TRBD2. V was clipped by 6 bases and J by 3 bases; unmatched bases: 15. The CDR3 is 16 amino acids. The V gene's germline CDR1 is DFQATT and CDR2 SNEGSKA (reference sequence). This chain's CDR3 is CSASTPWSGRFYEQYF. CDR3 DNA: TGCAGTGCGAGTACTCCCTGGAGCGGGAGGTTCTACGAGCAGTACTTC.

The sample holds a few counts of this clonotype. The V and J genes are TRBV28 and TRBJ2-1, with TRBD2 matching over 8 bases. V trimming: 7 bases; J trimming: 0 bases; junction bases outside the gene matches: 8. CDR3 size: 16 residues. Per the germline V gene, CDR1 is MDHEN and CDR2 is SYDVKM. The CDR3 protein is CASKGLLAGSYNEQFF. The DNA of the CDR3 is TGTGCCAGCAAGGGCCTCCTAGCGGGCTCCTACAATGAGCAGTTCTTC.

A word on this clonotype: This may arise from a read error, as a much more abundant clone is one base away. The V gene is TRBV7-2, the J gene TRBJ2-5; 9 positions agree with TRBD2. Germline lookup yields CDR1 SGHTA and CDR2 FQGNSA. This CDR3 comprises 15 residues. The junction had 12 bases not matched to a gene; V was cut back by 4 bases and J by 9 bases. CDR3 amino acids: CASSSAGGRVEAQYF. CDR3 bases: TGTGCCAGCAGCTCGGCAGGCGGGAGGGTGGAGGCCCAGTACTTC.

The genes are TRBV10-3 and TRBJ2-6; 8 bases are a match to TRBD1. The CDR3 runs to 17 residues. The germline V gene encodes CDR1 ENHRY and CDR2 SYGVKD. The trim removed 6 bases at V and 2 bases at J, leaving 9 bases unmatched. As DNA, the CDR3 is TGTGCCATCAGAAAGACAGGGGCGGCTCCTGGGGCCAACGTCCTGACTTTC. Amino acids: CAIRKTGAAPGANVLTF.

The V gene is TRBV20-1, the J gene TRBJ2-7, with 7 positions matching TRBD2. Trimming took 1 base from V and 0 from J; bases not matched to a gene: 3. CDR1 is DFQATT and CDR2 is SNEGSKA in the germline V gene (reference sequence). CDR3 length equals 14 residues. CDR3 nucleotide sequence: TGCAGTGCTAGAGTTGGGGGGGACTCCTACGAGCAGTACTTC. It translates to CSARVGGDSYEQYF.

This clonotype was observed a few times. The rearrangement joins TRBV6-1 to TRBJ1-5, with a weak D call TRBD1 (6 bases). With 2 bases removed from V and 7 bases from J, the gap between germline ends came to 9 bases. The V gene's germline CDR1 is MNHNS and CDR2 SASEGT. The CDR3 sequence is 13 residues long. The CDR3 spells CASSELGAQPQHF. Written as DNA, the CDR3 is TGTGCCAGCAGTGAACTGGGGGCACAGCCCCAGCATTTT.

This sequence joins TRBV7-2 and TRBJ2-3; 10 bases agree with TRBD2. Germline V gene sequence: CDR1 SGHTA, CDR2 FQGNSA. V gave up 3 bases and J gave up 6 bases; unmatched junction bases: 6. This CDR3 has 15 amino acids. CDR3 amino acids: CASSFTSGIQDTQYF. CDR3 DNA sequence: TGTGCCAGCAGCTTCACTAGCGGGATTCAGGATACGCAGTATTTT.

This clonotype was counted only a few times. V gene TRBV20-1 combines with J gene TRBJ2-3, with 8 positions matching TRBD1. CDR3 length: 16 residues. The trim removed 0 bases at V and 4 bases at J, leaving 9 bases unmatched. The germline CDR1 and CDR2 sequences are DFQATT and SNEGSKA (reference sequence). As DNA, the CDR3 is TGCAGTGCTAGAGATACCGACAGGGGTAGGGCAGATACGCAGTATTTT. It yields the protein CSARDTDRGRADTQYF.

This clonotype was seen only a few times. The chain recombines TRBV20-1 with TRBJ1-1, with 7 positions matching TRBD1. In germline, CDR1 is DFQATT, CDR2 SNEGSKA (reference sequence). Unmatched junction bases numbered 8, after V lost 6 bases and J lost 4 bases. CDR3 size: 13 residues. The CDR3 loop is CSATRGGSTEAFF. The CDR3 DNA reads as TGCAGTGCCACCAGGGGGGGAAGCACTGAAGCTTTCTTT.